The entry that follows covers one T cell receptor beta chain sequence. Its antigen is undetermined. This record comes from a study of T cell responses to AZD1222 COVID-19 vaccine. Study observations and caveats: Repertoire sampling occurred only after the peak T cell response. Breadth and depth of Spike-specific TCRs rose after two AZD1222 doses.

V lost 3 bases, J lost 0 bases, and 9 bases lay in between. Germline assignment: CDR1 SGHRS and CDR2 YFSETQ. The CDR3 has 14 residues. The protocol was immunoSEQ multiplex PCR, while the TCRdb copy is restricted to in-frame clones and leaves out a portion. This sample yields 150,000 to 200,000 clones, of which roughly 94% are seen a single time; roughly 4.6% belongs to the top ten. The source was peripheral blood, collected 28 days after the second AZD1222 dose. The TCR originated in an adult who received the AZD1222 COVID-19 vaccine. This rearrangement joins TRBV5-1 to TRBJ1-2; D gene ambiguous. Written as DNA, the CDR3 is TGCGCCAGCAGCTCGGGTGGACCTAACTATGGCTACACCTTC. This translates into CASSSGGPNYGYTF.